This T cell receptor beta chain was sequenced during a study of graft-versus-host responses after intestinal transplantation. The overall study: Recipients received multivisceral, liver-intestinal, or isolated intestinal transplants. Anti-thymocyte globulin induction, then tacrolimus and steroids for about three years, went to all recipients. The study's findings and limits: Early after transplant, HvG clones declined as circulating GvH clones peaked. Where graft-donor T cell macrochimerism was present, patients had high graft-versus-host to host-versus-graft clonal ratios in allografts.

CDR1 is MNHEY and CDR2 is SMNVEV in the germline V gene (reference sequence). The CDR3 spans 15 residues. J was trimmed by 3 bases and V by 1 base; bases with no gene match: 3. This table comes from immunoSEQ multiplex PCR, and its TCRdb copy is limited to in-frame clones, with some not included. The data hold about 10,000 clones, with roughly 92% observed a single time. Comments on this clone: As yet, its antigen is unknown.

The TCR was taken from a human patient who received an intestinal transplant, so some T cells may come from the graft donor. The chain has TRBV27 and TRBJ2-3, with 8 bases identical to TRBD2. This specimen was PBMCs, taken less than 70 days after transplant. CDR3 sequence reads: CASSLLAGSTDTQYF. DNA for the CDR3: TGTGCCAGCAGTTTATTAGCGGGATCGACAGATACGCAGTATTTT.